The text below deals with one T cell receptor beta chain. Trimming at V came to 8 bases and at J to 0 bases, leaving 0 bases not matched to a gene. This CDR3 is built from 12 residues. The germline V gene encodes CDR1 SNHLY and CDR2 FYNNEI. These data belong to a study of blood T cell repertoires in COVID-19. Under the authors' procedure: For nucleated cells, counts were estimated from reference gene primer amplification. Generated by immunoSEQ multiplex PCR, the TCRdb table keeps only in-frame clones and is missing some. V, J and clone size reflect that table, while D and trimming were determined from the DNA. The data contain about 250,000 clones, 88% of them singletons. It was during active infection that Seattle patients were enrolled and then longitudinally followed.

Sample: peripheral blood. This chain uses TRBV2 with TRBJ2-7; TRBD2 agrees at 8 bases. The TCR originated in a woman in her 30s with COVID-19, enrolled during active disease. Here the CDR3 reads CASGTSSYEQYV. For the CDR3, the DNA is TGTGCCAGCGGGACTAGCTCCTACGAGCAGTACGTC.